Listed here are 32 T cell receptor beta chains from one sample, sequenced in a study of control samples from healthy donors and cancer patients. Data came from immunoSEQ multiplex PCR; TCRdb stores just in-frame clones and leaves some out. Of 50,000 to 75,000 clones in the sample, around 87% are singletons; the top ten hold roughly 5.6%. Sequencing was carried out using PBMCs. These receptors all stem from a man between 60 and 70 years old with colorectal cancer.

The chain combines TRBV12-3 or TRBV12-4 with TRBJ2-3; D remains ambiguous. The V gene lost 3 bases and the J gene lost 4 bases, with 8 bases spanning the gap. The CDR3 is 13 amino acids. CDR3 DNA: TGTGCCAGCAGTTTTGGGCAACCAGATACGCAGTATTTT. It translates to CASSFGQPDTQYF.

V usage is TRBV6-2 or TRBV6-3 and J usage is TRBJ2-7; D unresolved. The CDR3 totals 11 residues. Germline loops: CDR1 MNHEY, CDR2 SVGEGT. Deletions cut 5 bases from V and 0 bases from J, with 2 bases between. The CDR3 nucleotides read TGTGCCAGCAGTCGCTCCTACGAGCAGTACTTC. Amino acids: CASSRSYEQYF.

The rearrangement links TRBV4-1 to TRBJ2-7; D gene ambiguous. V was trimmed by 0 bases and J by 7 bases, leaving 7 bases between them. CDR1 MGHRA and CDR2 YSYEKL come from the germline V gene. The CDR3 runs to 12 residues. CDR3 nucleotide sequence: TGCGCCAGCAGCCAAGAAATAGGGGAGCAGTACTTC. It yields the protein CASSQEIGEQYF.

This sequence joins TRBV9 and TRBJ1-2; TRBD1 aligns across 7 bases. V lost 1 base, J lost 0 bases, and 6 bases stayed unmatched. The CDR3 runs 16 residues. From germline, CDR1 is SGDLS and CDR2 YYNGEE. The CDR3 sequence is CASSVPRQGPNYGYTF. CDR3 nucleotide sequence: TGTGCCAGCAGCGTACCCCGACAGGGACCTAACTATGGCTACACCTTC.

The chain combines TRBV12-3 or TRBV12-4 with TRBJ1-4; D not resolved. V lost 4 bases and J lost 8, with 8 bases in between. CDR3 size: 12 residues. CDR3 region: CASSSAGEKLFF. The DNA of the CDR3 is TGTGCCAGCAGTTCCGCGGGAGAAAAACTGTTTTTT.

V and J are TRBV7-9 and TRBJ2-7; D is unresolved. The CDR3 is 11 amino acids. V was cut by 2 bases and J by 3 bases, with 2 bases left in between. Looked up from germline, CDR1 is SEHNR and CDR2 is FQNEAQ (reference sequence). Written as DNA, the CDR3 is TGTGCCAGCAGCTTATTCTACGAGCAGTACTTC. Its protein is CASSLFYEQYF.

This chain connects TRBV2 to TRBJ1-6, with D unresolved. The CDR3 spans 13 residues. Trimming took 9 bases from V and 7 from J, leaving 13 bases between them. Looked up from germline, CDR1 is SNHLY and CDR2 is FYNNEI. The CDR3 reads CASNRVHNSPLHF. CDR3 coding DNA: TGTGCCAGTAACCGGGTGCACAATTCACCCCTCCACTTT. Combining the CDR3 with reference TRBV2 and TRBJ1-6 gives the whole variable domain EPEVTQTPSHQVTQMGQEVILRCVPISNHLYFYWYRQILGQKVEFLVSFYNNEISEKSEIFDDQFSVERPDGSNFTLKIRSTKLEDSAMYFCASNRVHNSPLHFGNGTRLTVT.

The gene calls are TRBV18 and TRBJ1-2; 7 bases align to TRBD1. The length of the CDR3 is 13 residues. V dropped 6 bases and J dropped 6; count of bases not matched to a gene: 7. Looked up from germline, CDR1 is KGHSH and CDR2 is LQKENI. CDR3 bases: TGTGCCAGCTCTCCCACAGGGGACCATGGCTACACCTTC. This sequence encodes CASSPTGDHGYTF.

The V and J genes are TRBV25-1 and TRBJ2-7, with unresolved D. Germline-derived CDR1 and CDR2 are MGHDK and SYGVNS. V lost 2 bases and J 3 bases, leaving 11 bases between the germline ends. This CDR3 region has 14 residues. The CDR3 protein is CASSERGFSYEQYF. CDR3 coding DNA: TGTGCCAGCAGTGAACGTGGTTTCAGCTACGAGCAGTACTTC.

The chain employs TRBV7-7 and TRBJ2-1; D is undetermined. Looked up from germline, CDR1 is SSHAT and CDR2 is FNYEAQ (reference sequence). The CDR3 runs to 13 residues. Trimming removed 5 bases at V and 3 bases at J, with 8 bases between. The CDR3 sequence is CASSPLRYNEQFF. The CDR3 DNA reads TGTGCCAGCAGCCCACTCCGCTACAATGAGCAGTTCTTC.

As to this clone: One end of the junction varies from germline; a read error may be responsible. V is TRBV9 and J is TRBJ2-7; D gene ambiguous. Germline V gene sequence: CDR1 SGDLS, CDR2 YYNGEE. CDR3 length: 12 residues. The CDR3 region is CASSVEGGPPRF. The CDR3 DNA follows: TGTGCCAGCAGCGTAGAAGGCGGACCACCCCGCTTC.

The gene calls are TRBV10-2 and TRBJ1-5; TRBD1 matches 7 bases. The germline CDR1 and CDR2 sequences are WSHSY and SAAADI. J was trimmed by 6 bases and V by 6 bases; bases with no gene match: 2. The CDR3 is 12 amino acids. CDR3 DNA sequence: TGCGCCAGCAGGACAGGGTCTCAGCCCCAGCATTTT. Translating gives CASRTGSQPQHF.

This rearrangement joins TRBV12-3 or TRBV12-4 to TRBJ2-3; D is uncertain. V shed 5 bases and J shed 4 bases, with 10 bases lying between them. The CDR3 is 13 residues long. The CDR3 loop reads CASSGRIADTQYF. The CDR3 bases are TGTGCCAGCAGTGGGCGGATCGCAGATACGCAGTATTTT.

V gene TRBV5-1 combines with J gene TRBJ1-1; no definite D call. V dropped 1 base and J dropped 0 bases, with 4 bases sitting between them. Per the germline V gene, CDR1 is SGHRS and CDR2 is YFSETQ. There are 13 residues in the CDR3. CDR3 sequence: CASSLTLNTEAFF. The CDR3 region has the DNA TGCGCCAGCAGCTTGACACTGAACACTGAAGCTTTCTTT.

This rearrangement joins TRBV28 to TRBJ2-1; D not certain. Trimming shortened V by 6 bases and J by 1 base, and 13 bases separated the two germline ends. CDR1 is MDHEN, CDR2 SYDVKM, per germline. CDR3 length: 15 residues. CDR3 nucleotide sequence: TGTGCCAGCAGCCCCGGCGGCTCGTCCTACAATGAGCAGTTCTTC. Its translation: CASSPGGSSYNEQFF.

The J gene is TRBJ2-1, the V gene TRBV10-3, with D unclear. The V gene's germline CDR1 is ENHRY and CDR2 SYGVKD. The V end lost 10 bases, the J end lost 5 bases, and 12 bases lay between the germline ends. This CDR3 has 12 residues. In nucleotides, the CDR3 is TGTGCCACCAGCACGGGTCACAATGAGCAGTTCTTC. This encodes CATSTGHNEQFF.

The chain combines TRBV7-7 with TRBJ2-2, with a tentative D call TRBD2 (5 bases). The CDR3 has 15 residues. In germline, CDR1 is SSHAT, CDR2 FNYEAQ (reference sequence). Trimming left V 5 bases short and J 6 bases short, with 16 bases between. Written as DNA, the CDR3 is TGTGCCAGCAGCGACTTTTTCCCCGGGGCCGGGGAGCTGTTTTTT. Residues: CASSDFFPGAGELFF.

The chain carries TRBV11-1 and TRBJ2-7, with no clear D. Per the germline V gene, CDR1 is SGHAT and CDR2 is FQDESV (reference sequence). This CDR3 is built from 12 residues. Deletions cut 2 bases from V and 5 bases from J, with 7 bases between. CDR3 sequence reads: CASSLISDEQYF. In nucleotides, the CDR3 is TGTGCCAGCAGCTTAATATCGGACGAGCAGTACTTC. The full variable domain, rest sourced from reference TRBV11-1 and TRBJ2-7, is EAEVAQSPRYKITEKSQAVAFWCDPISGHATLYWYRQILGQGPELLVQFQDESVVDDSQLPKDRFSAERLKGVDSTLKIQPAELGDSAMYLCASSLISDEQYFGPGTRLTVT.

The gene calls are TRBV7-9 and TRBJ1-4, with 8 bases that match TRBD1. There are 15 residues in the CDR3. The V gene's germline CDR1 is SEHNR and CDR2 FQNEAQ (reference sequence). The ends lost 5 bases at V and 5 bases at J; junction bases unmatched: 7. The CDR3 region is CASSPPGGWNEKLFF. Written as DNA, the CDR3 is TGTGCCAGCAGCCCCCCAGGGGGCTGGAATGAAAAACTGTTTTTT. The whole variable domain, filled in from reference TRBV7-9 and TRBJ1-4, reads DTGVSQNPRHKITKRGQNVTFRCDPISEHNRLYWYRQTLGQGPEFLTYFQNEAQLEKSRLLSDRFSAERPKGSFSTLEIQRTEQGDSAMYLCASSPPGGWNEKLFFGSGTQLSVL.

The chain carries TRBV5-6 and TRBJ1-6; D is unclear. This CDR3 is 17 amino acids long. CDR1 and CDR2 from the germline V gene are SGHDT and YYEEEE. Trimming removed 0 bases from V and 0 bases from J, with 10 bases in between. The CDR3: CASSLGAASSYNSPLHF. The DNA for the CDR3 is TGTGCCAGCAGCTTGGGGGCGGCGAGCTCCTATAATTCACCCCTCCACTTT. Supplemented by reference TRBV5-6 and TRBJ1-6, the full variable domain reads DAGVTQSPTHLIKTRGQQVTLRCSPKSGHDTVSWYQQALGQGPQFIFQYYEEEERQRGNFPDRFSGHQFPNYSSELNVNALLLGDSALYLCASSLGAASSYNSPLHFGNGTRLTVT.

Concerning this clone itself: Germline and junction disagree at one end, which may indicate a read error. The chain's CDR3 is CASSKGFERGYNEQFF. CDR3 sequence (DNA): TGTGCCAGCAGTAAGGGTTTCGAGCGGGGTTACAATGAGCAGTTCTTC. The V and J genes are TRBV19 and TRBJ2-1, with TRBD2 matching over 7 bases. Germline V gene data show CDR1 as LNHDA and CDR2 as SQIVND (reference sequence). CDR3 size: 16 residues.

The chain joins TRBV30 to TRBJ1-2; tentatively, D is TRBD1 (5 bases). The length of the CDR3 is 13 residues. V dropped 1 base and J dropped 5 bases, with 11 bases sitting between them. Germline CDR1 is GTSNPN and CDR2 is SVGIG (reference sequence). CDR3 region: CAWSESGLYGYTF. As DNA, the CDR3 is TGTGCCTGGAGTGAGTCAGGGTTGTATGGCTACACCTTC.

The chain joins TRBV3-1 (or the pseudogene TRBV3-2) to TRBJ2-4, with TRBD1 identical over 12 bases. The CDR3 contains 18 residues. Germline CDR1 reads LGHDT; CDR2 reads YNNKEL (reference sequence). V was pared by 0 bases and J by 8 bases, with 11 bases of the junction left unmatched. The DNA for the CDR3 is TGTGCCAGCAGCCAAGATTCCCATCGGGACAGGGGGCCGGACATTCAGTACTTC. This codes for CASSQDSHRDRGPDIQYF.

This clone has a single count. The chain links TRBV6-5 to TRBJ1-5; TRBD1 is a possible D gene (6 bases). Trimming took 8 bases from V and 6 from J, leaving 20 bases between them. Germline CDR1 is MNHEY and CDR2 is SVGAGI. CDR3 length: 15 amino acids. The CDR3 region has the DNA TGTGCCAGCCCCCCGGCAAGGGGGAGGGCTCAGCCCCAGCATTTT. Amino acid sequence: CASPPARGRAQPQHF.

V gene TRBV9 combines with J gene TRBJ2-3; D unresolved. Germline CDR1 SGDLS, CDR2 YYNGEE. CDR3 size: 15 residues. V was clipped by 3 bases and J by 0 bases, with 11 bases between them. The CDR3: CASSAELSSTDTQYF. Written as DNA, the CDR3 is TGTGCCAGCAGCGCGGAACTTTCTAGCACAGATACGCAGTATTTT. Drawing the rest from reference TRBV9 and TRBJ2-3, the complete variable domain is DSGVTQTPKHLITATGQRVTLRCSPRSGDLSVYWYQQSLDQGLQFLIQYYNGEERAKGNILERFSAQQFPDLHSELNLSSLELGDSALYFCASSAELSSTDTQYFGPGTRLTVL.

The chain carries TRBV6-6 and TRBJ1-1, with D tentatively TRBD1 (6 bases). Germline CDR1 is MNHNY and CDR2 is SVGAGI (reference sequence). The germline V and J ends were trimmed by 6 bases and 4 bases, with 18 bases remaining between them. The CDR3 contains 15 residues. Written as DNA, the CDR3 is TGTGCCAGCAGCCTGGGGGGGGCAATATTCACTGAAGCTTTCTTT. Protein product: CASSLGGAIFTEAFF.

V usage is TRBV18 and J usage is TRBJ2-7; 7 bases are a match to TRBD1. V dropped 6 bases and J dropped 6; count of bases not matched to a gene: 8. The CDR3 sequence is 13 residues long. Germline values: CDR1 KGHSH, CDR2 LQKENI. This chain's CDR3 is CASSPRTGIEQYF. The CDR3 DNA sequence: TGTGCCAGCTCCCCCCGGACAGGTATCGAGCAGTACTTC.

The chain is built from TRBV19 and TRBJ2-5, with D tentatively TRBD1 (6 bases). There are 15 residues in the CDR3. Germline V gene lookup returns CDR1 LNHDA and CDR2 SQIVND (reference sequence). V lost 6 bases and J lost 7, with 21 bases in between. CDR3 coding DNA: TGTGCCAGTAGAACCGAGGGGCTCTCACAGGGGACCCAGTACTTC. Translation: CASRTEGLSQGTQYF.

This sequence joins TRBV3-1 (or the pseudogene TRBV3-2) and TRBJ1-1, with TRBD1 as a possible D gene (5 bases). Trimming left V 3 bases short and J 11 bases short, with 10 bases between. The CDR3 sequence is 11 residues long. Germline CDR1 and CDR2: LGHDT and YNNKEL (reference sequence). CDR3 coding DNA: TGTGCCAGCAGCCAGGGGACGGGGGCTTTCTTT. This gives the protein CASSQGTGAFF.

This clone showed up just a few times. J is TRBJ2-1 and V is TRBV10-1, with D tentatively TRBD2 (6 bases). Germline CDR1 is WNHNN and CDR2 is SYGVQD (reference sequence). The CDR3 has 15 residues. Trimming took off 3 bases at V and 2 bases at J, with 11 bases between the two ends. CDR3 coding DNA: TGCGCCAGCAGTGATTGGAGGGACCCCTACAATGAGCAGTTCTTC. Its translation is CASSDWRDPYNEQFF.

This sequence joins TRBV11-1 and TRBJ1-1; perhaps TRBD1 as D (5 bases). V lost 6 bases and J lost 3, with 17 bases in between. CDR3 size: 15 residues. Germline values: CDR1 SGHAT, CDR2 FQDESV (reference sequence). CDR3 region: CASSSRVGGDTEAFF. CDR3 coding DNA: TGTGCCAGCAGTTCTAGGGTTGGGGGTGACACTGAAGCTTTCTTT.

The chain links TRBV28 to TRBJ2-7; 11 bases align to TRBD2. Germline V gene data show CDR1 as MDHEN and CDR2 as SYDVKM. Trimming cost V 6 bases and J 2 bases; bases outside gene matches: 6. The CDR3 sequence is 15 residues long. CDR3 nucleotides: TGTGCCAGCAGGTTAGCGGGGGGGACCACCTACGAGCAGTACTTC. This codes for CASRLAGGTTYEQYF. The complete variable domain, with remaining parts taken from reference TRBV28 and TRBJ2-7, reads DVKVTQSSRYLVKRTGEKVFLECVQDMDHENMFWYRQDPGLGLRLIYFSYDVKMKEKGDIPEGYSVSREKKERFSLILESASTNQTSMYLCASRLAGGTTYEQYFGPGTRLTVT.